This TCR beta chain was identified during a study of tissue T cells after allogeneic stem cell transplantation. The sample's time point: mouse harvest day 14 after allogeneic transplant. Each mouse received 10^7 T-cell-depleted marrow cells plus 10^6 splenic CD5+ T cells by tail vein. This mouse GVHD model was MHC-mismatched B6 to BALB/c, profiled day 7 or 14. The sample holds a few counts of this clone. Gene names and germline match the mouse. Read coverage stops 1 residue before the CDR3 terminus; the germline J gene supplies the remainder. The CDR3 consists of 14 residues. In germline, CDR1 is NSQYPW, CDR2 LRSPGD (reference sequence). Trimming cost V 4 bases and J 0 bases, with 7 bases left between them. The data were produced by immunoSEQ multiplex PCR, yet TCRdb's version contains in-frame clones alone and is incomplete. The sample contains roughly 8,600 clones, roughly 38% of which appear only once.

Sequences were obtained from skin. V usage is TRBV1 and J usage is TRBJ1-3; D call uncertain. The receptor's source is a female BALB/c mouse given C57BL/6 T cells with graft-versus-host disease after an allogeneic hematopoietic cell transplant. The covered CDR3 bases are TGCACCTGCAGTGTACAGAATTCTGGAAATACGCTCTAT. Protein sequence: CTCSVQNSGNTLY. The full CDR3 is CTCSVQNSGNTLYF.